This TCR beta chain derives from a study of T cells after yellow fever vaccination. Looking at the study overall: Low-cell-number fractions were prepared with SMART-Seq v4 Ultra Low Input. General observations from the study: Primary-vaccination clones mostly resurfaced post-booster (around 95% CD4, approximately 87% CD8). Within FACS-sorted repertoires, abundant clonotypes contaminating from the bulk population could be present.

In making TCR cDNA, 5'RACE template switching added a universal primer site and UMIs to it. TCRdb re-called the 5' RACE reads through MiXCR, storing one row per CDR3 protein. The sample holds some 240,000 distinct CDR3 sequences, roughly 3.3% seen once. About this clonotype itself: What it binds is not known.

The sample was CD4+ T cells sorted from PBMCs, taken 10 days after the yellow fever booster vaccination. This clonotype was sampled from a man between 18 and 29 years old who received the YFV17D yellow fever vaccine.

The CDR3 loop is CASSPGGWALSSYNEQFF. The CDR3 DNA is TGCGCCAGCAGCCCAGGCGGTTGGGCCCTTAGCTCCTACAATGAGCAGTTCTTC. The genes are TRBV5-1 and TRBJ2-1; D is unclear. From germline, CDR1 is SGHRS and CDR2 YFSETQ. Trimming shortened V by 4 bases and J by 0 bases, and 20 bases separated the two germline ends. The CDR3 is 18 residues long.